This T cell receptor (beta chain) was recovered during a study of blood T cell repertoires in COVID-19. Germline loops: CDR1 SGHRS, CDR2 YFSETQ. The V and J ends lost 4 bases and 6 bases respectively, with 11 bases between them. This CDR3 spans 12 amino acids. Sequenced by immunoSEQ multiplex PCR; TCRdb stores in-frame clones only, minus some. The table shows 150,000 to 180,000 clones, with approximately 81% occurring only once. The clonotype was recovered from a woman aged 55-69 years with COVID-19, enrolled during active disease. V gene TRBV5-1 combines with J gene TRBJ2-7, with D maybe TRBD2 (6 bases). What was sequenced was peripheral blood. The CDR3 DNA reads as TGCGCCAGCAGCGCTACTAGCCGCGAGCAGTACTTC. Amino acids: CASSATSREQYF.